What follows is one T cell receptor beta chain and its context. Its specificity is unknown. CDR3 size: 14 residues. Trimming left V 2 bases short and J 5 bases short, with 13 bases between. The germline gives CDR1 SGHTA, CDR2 FQGTGA. TCRdb ran MiXCR on the RT-PCR reads and lists one entry per CDR3 protein. This table has roughly 520,000 distinct CDR3 sequences, about 25% appearing once. This entry is derived from a study of response to subunit inactivated influenza vaccine. Overall study findings and caveats: The study's authors posited that every seasonal influenza vaccination enlists few new T cells.

The sequence derives from a man aged 45-65 years who received an inactivated influenza vaccine. V is TRBV7-3 and J is TRBJ2-7; D possibly corresponds to TRBD1 (7 bases). The sequencing here drew on CD4+ T cells sorted from PBMCs, taken 4 to 6 days after vaccination. As DNA, the CDR3 is TGTGCCAGCAGCTTATGGGGGGACAGCAACGAGCAGTACTTC. It yields the protein CASSLWGDSNEQYF. Full variable domain (remainder filled in from reference TRBV7-3 and TRBJ2-7): GAGVSQTPSNKVTEKGKYVELRCDPISGHTALYWYRQSLGQGPEFLIYFQGTGAADDSGLPNDRFFAVRPEGSVSTLKIQRTERGDSAVYLCASSLWGDSNEQYFGPGTRLTVT.